This TCR beta chain appears in the sequencing data of a study of T-cell reconstitution after alpha-beta-depleted transplantation in children. This clonotype was recorded at least ten times. Preparation of the TCRbeta library involved a method that used unique molecular identifiers. TCRdb re-derived calls from the PCR reads in MiXCR, one entry per CDR3 protein. The data contain some 640,000 distinct CDR3 sequences, over 15% of them singletons. Trimming took 3 bases from V and 7 from J; bases not matched to a gene: 2. CDR3 size: 13 residues. CDR1 is SGHRS and CDR2 is YFSETQ in the germline V gene. The J gene is TRBJ1-2, the V gene TRBV5-1; 11 nucleotides line up with TRBD1. Here the sequenced sample was PBMCs from the stem cell graft donor, taken from the stem cell graft. The source is a human donor who donated a stem cell graft to a child with acute myeloid leukemia. The CDR3 coding sequence is TGCGCCAGCAGCTGGACAGGGGGCTCTGGCTACACCTTC. This sequence encodes CASSWTGGSGYTF.